The 32 T cell receptor beta chains below were found in one sample sequenced in a study of blood T cell repertoires in COVID-19. The data were produced by immunoSEQ multiplex PCR, yet TCRdb's version contains in-frame clones alone and is incomplete. The data show about 15,000 clones, about 83% seen once. Sequenced: peripheral blood. The receptor set was obtained from a human donor in a cohort sampled during active COVID-19.

CDR3 sequence: CASSIWLAGGSATDTQYF. DNA of the CDR3: TGTGCCAGTAGTATTTGGCTAGCGGGAGGCTCAGCAACAGATACGCAGTATTTT. The rearrangement links TRBV19 to TRBJ2-3, with TRBD2 identical over 11 bases. J gave up 3 bases and V 3 bases, and 11 bases lay outside the gene matches. The CDR3 is 18 residues long. The germline V gene encodes CDR1 LNHDA and CDR2 SQIVND (reference sequence).

V gene TRBV12-5 combines with J gene TRBJ2-1, with D possibly being TRBD2 (6 bases). Germline V gene sequence: CDR1 LGHNT, CDR2 FRNRAP. V was clipped by 0 bases and J by 7 bases, with 10 bases between them. CDR3 length: 14 amino acids. The CDR3 DNA is TGTGCTAGTGGTTTGGTAGAGGCGGGGAATGAGCAGTTCTTC. It specifies CASGLVEAGNEQFF.

The V gene is TRBV29-1, the J gene TRBJ2-1, with TRBD2 matching over 9 bases. Germline trimming cut 0 bases from V and 10 bases from J; bases unmatched to any gene: 10. The CDR3 extends over 15 amino acids. In germline, CDR1 is SQVTM, CDR2 ANQGSEA. Here the CDR3 reads CSVEDFVAGDREQFF. In DNA form, the CDR3 reads TGCAGCGTTGAAGATTTTGTAGCGGGAGACCGAGAGCAGTTCTTC.

The chain has TRBV7-6 and TRBJ1-2; the D is unclear. The germline gives CDR1 SGHVS, CDR2 FNYEAQ. With 0 bases removed from V and 7 bases from J, the gap between germline ends came to 18 bases. The CDR3 contains 16 residues. The CDR3 coding sequence is TGTGCCAGCAGCTTAGCGCCTGACGCGGGTTTAGGTGGCTACACCTTC. Its protein product is CASSLAPDAGLGGYTF.

The rearrangement uses TRBV6-5 and TRBJ2-7; TRBD1 might be the D (8 bases). Germline V gene lookup returns CDR1 MNHEY and CDR2 SVGAGI. The CDR3 length is 15 residues. The V and J ends lost 6 bases and 5 bases respectively, with 20 bases between them. In DNA form, the CDR3 reads TGTGCCAGCAGCACCAGGGGGCGGGGGCTCCACGAGCAGTACTTC. Encoded protein: CASSTRGRGLHEQYF.

This clone was seen once. The chain employs TRBV28 and TRBJ1-1, with 11 bases matching TRBD1. CDR1 and CDR2 (germline): MDHEN, SYDVKM. The CDR3 contains 15 residues. The V gene end was trimmed by 6 bases and the J gene end by 4 bases; junction bases not matched to a gene: 7. CDR3 sequence (DNA): TGTGCCAGCAGCGCCGGGACAGGGGGAATCACTGAAGCTTTCTTT. It specifies CASSAGTGGITEAFF.

The chain is built from TRBV13 and TRBJ2-5, with TRBD2 matching 11 bases. This CDR3 has 16 residues. Trimming cost V 6 bases and J 4 bases; bases outside gene matches: 10. The V gene's germline CDR1 is PRHDT and CDR2 FYEKMQ (reference sequence). DNA for the CDR3: TGTGCCAGCAGTTTTATAGCGGGAGGGGAGATAGAGACCCAGTACTTC. Protein: CASSFIAGGEIETQYF.

This chain connects TRBV9 to TRBJ2-7; 9 bases align to TRBD1. Unmatched junction bases numbered 10, after V lost 4 bases and J lost 5 bases. The CDR3 totals 15 residues. Germline V CDR1 and CDR2: SGDLS, YYNGEE. This chain's CDR3 is CASSSRQGVVDEQYF. The CDR3 nucleotides are TGTGCCAGCAGCTCCCGACAGGGGGTAGTCGACGAGCAGTACTTC.

The chain has TRBV27 and TRBJ1-3; D uncertain. CDR3 length equals 15 residues. Trimming took 2 bases from V and 2 from J, leaving 10 bases between them. Germline assignment: CDR1 MNHEY and CDR2 SMNVEV (reference sequence). The CDR3 DNA reads TGTGCCAGCAGTTTAGGTTGGGCAACTGGAAACACCATATATTTT. Its translation: CASSLGWATGNTIYF.

In its sample, this clone was seen once. This chain uses TRBV7-9 with TRBJ2-1; possible D gene TRBD1, 5 bases. Germline CDR1 and CDR2: SEHNR and FQNEAQ (reference sequence). This CDR3 is 11 amino acids long. The V and J ends lost 2 bases and 15 bases respectively, with 11 bases between them. The CDR3 spells CASSLLGDTFF. The CDR3, as DNA: TGTGCCAGCAGCTTATTAGGGGATACGTTCTTC.

The chain carries TRBV11-2 and TRBJ1-5, with a weak D call TRBD1 (6 bases). Germline loops: CDR1 SGHAT, CDR2 FQNNGV. Trimming took 1 base from V and 0 from J, leaving 13 bases between them. CDR3 size: 17 residues. The CDR3 DNA reads TGTGCCAGCAGCTTAGGTAGGGGGGGCCATAGCAATCAGCCCCAGCATTTT. Its protein product is CASSLGRGGHSNQPQHF.

This clone was seen just once. CDR3 region: CASSPQGDVPNEKLFF. The DNA of the CDR3 is TGTGCCAGCTCACCACAAGGGGATGTTCCTAATGAAAAACTGTTTTTT. V gene TRBV18 combines with J gene TRBJ1-4, with D possibly being TRBD1 (5 bases). There are 16 residues in the CDR3. The V gene's germline CDR1 is KGHSH and CDR2 LQKENI. V lost 1 base and J 3 bases, leaving 12 bases between the germline ends.

The chain links TRBV27 to TRBJ1-2; D gene unclear. This CDR3 has 15 residues. CDR1 and CDR2 from the germline V gene are MNHEY and SMNVEV (reference sequence). V was cut by 4 bases and J by 0 bases, with 12 bases left in between. CDR3 DNA: TGTGCCAGCAGTTCAACGAGGAGTCCTAACTATGGCTACACCTTC. Translated: CASSSTRSPNYGYTF.

The chain links TRBV5-1 to TRBJ2-3; 16 positions agree with TRBD2. Germline values: CDR1 SGHRS, CDR2 YFSETQ. The CDR3 is made up of 19 amino acids. The V gene end was trimmed by 4 bases and the J gene end by 4 bases; junction bases not matched to a gene: 12. The CDR3 reads CASSRTPGTSGGGPDTQYF. CDR3 DNA: TGCGCCAGCAGCCGCACCCCCGGGACTAGCGGGGGGGGTCCAGATACGCAGTATTTT.

The CDR3 reads CASSLGQGVAYGYTF. CDR3 in DNA: TGCGCCAGCAGCTTGGGACAGGGGGTCGCCTATGGCTACACCTTC. The rearrangement uses TRBV5-1 and TRBJ1-2; 9 bases align to TRBD1. The germline V gene has CDR1 SGHRS and CDR2 YFSETQ. The CDR3 is 15 amino acids. With 0 bases clipped from V and 4 bases from J, the junction kept 4 bases outside the gene matches.

V and J are TRBV5-4 and TRBJ2-2; 7 bases fit TRBD2. From germline, CDR1 is SGHNT and CDR2 YYREEE (reference sequence). V shed 4 bases, J shed 7 bases, and the junction held 10 bases outside the gene matches. This CDR3 has 15 residues. The CDR3 nucleotides are TGTGCCAGCAGCCCTAGCGGCGGGGAGAACGGGGAGCTGTTTTTT. It specifies CASSPSGGENGELFF.

Sample share makes this clone medium-sized (0.01 to 0.1%). The same CDR3 arises from other DNA sequences in this sample as well. The genes are TRBV18 and TRBJ2-2; TRBD1 matches at 7 bases. This CDR3 has 16 residues. With V trimmed by 5 bases and J by 2 bases, 8 bases remained unmatched. Germline CDR1 reads KGHSH; CDR2 reads LQKENI. In DNA, the CDR3 is TGTGCCAGCTCATTGTCAGGGGGATTTAACACCGGGGAGCTGTTTTTT. This codes for CASSLSGGFNTGELFF. Together with reference TRBV18 and TRBJ2-2, the CDR3 gives the full variable domain: NAGVMQNPRHLVRRRGQEARLRCSPMKGHSHVYWYRQLPEEGLKFMVYLQKENIIDESGMPKERFSAEFPKEGPSILRIQQVVRGDSAAYFCASSLSGGFNTGELFFGEGSRLTVL.

J is TRBJ1-5 and V is TRBV27; TRBD1 agrees at 7 bases. With 7 bases clipped from V and 7 bases from J, the junction kept 10 bases outside the gene matches. CDR3 length equals 14 residues. The germline V gene encodes CDR1 MNHEY and CDR2 SMNVEV (reference sequence). CDR3 in DNA: TGTGCCAGCAAGGCCCTAGGGGACAGACAGCCCCAGCATTTT. Its protein is CASKALGDRQPQHF.

The gene calls are TRBV7-2 and TRBJ2-1, with D hard to call. V lost 1 base and J lost 0, with 4 bases in between. This CDR3 has 14 residues. From germline, CDR1 is SGHTA and CDR2 FQGNSA. The CDR3 here is CASSLGYSYNEQFF. CDR3 bases: TGTGCCAGCAGCTTAGGCTACTCCTACAATGAGCAGTTCTTC.

This clone was counted only a few times. This chain uses TRBV6-4 with TRBJ2-3; 8 bases agree with TRBD1. The CDR3 extends over 15 amino acids. Unmatched junction bases numbered 3, after V lost 2 bases and J lost 2 bases. CDR1 and CDR2 from the germline V gene are MRHNA and SNTAGT. The CDR3 nucleotides read TGTGCCAGCAGTGACGGGACAGGCCCCACAGATACGCAGTATTTT. It codes for CASSDGTGPTDTQYF.

The V and J genes are TRBV10-3 and TRBJ1-1, with 7 bases identical to TRBD1. The CDR3 has 16 residues. V was pared by 1 base and J by 0 bases, with 5 bases of the junction left unmatched. Germline CDR1 reads ENHRY; CDR2 reads SYGVKD. CDR3: CAISEWNRGLNTEAFF. The CDR3 DNA is TGTGCCATCAGTGAGTGGAACAGGGGCCTGAACACTGAAGCTTTCTTT.

This clone was recorded once. The chain is built from TRBV6-5 and TRBJ1-2; 9 positions agree with TRBD1. The V gene's germline CDR1 is MNHEY and CDR2 SVGAGI. V shed 0 bases, J shed 4 bases, and the junction held 6 bases outside the gene matches. The CDR3 consists of 16 residues. The CDR3, as DNA: TGTGCCAGCAGTTACTCGAAACAGGGGGCAACCTATGGCTACACCTTC. Translated: CASSYSKQGATYGYTF.

DNA for the CDR3: TGTGCCAGCAGCCCGGGACAGGGTAGCGCAGATACGCAGTATTTT. Translated, it gives CASSPGQGSADTQYF. V is TRBV28 and J is TRBJ2-3; 9 bases are shared with TRBD1. Germline V gene data show CDR1 as MDHEN and CDR2 as SYDVKM. There are 15 residues in the CDR3. The junction had 8 bases not matched to a gene; V was cut back by 6 bases and J by 4 bases.

The V call is TRBV5-6, the J call TRBJ1-4; 8 bases agree with TRBD1. The CDR3 totals 15 residues. The V segment lost 0 bases and the J segment 7 bases; nucleotides outside the gene matches: 5. Germline loops: CDR1 SGHDT, CDR2 YYEEEE. CDR3 protein: CASSLAGGVREKLFF. The CDR3 bases are TGTGCCAGCAGCTTGGCAGGGGGCGTACGTGAAAAACTGTTTTTT.

V gene TRBV19 combines with J gene TRBJ2-7; TRBD1 aligns across 8 bases. V trimming: 5 bases; J trimming: 2 bases; junction bases outside the gene matches: 5. This CDR3 contains 14 residues. Germline lookup yields CDR1 LNHDA and CDR2 SQIVND (reference sequence). The CDR3 spells CASSFGTGTYEQYF. CDR3 coding DNA: TGTGCCAGTAGTTTCGGGACAGGAACCTACGAGCAGTACTTC.

CDR3 in DNA: TGTGCTGGGCGGGGGAACTATGGCTACACCTTC. This translates into CAGRGNYGYTF. This chain joins TRBV30 and TRBJ1-2; possibly TRBD1 for D (5 bases). The germline V gene encodes CDR1 GTSNPN and CDR2 SVGIG (reference sequence). The CDR3 contains 11 residues.

This CDR3 is CASSTLAGGDNEQFF. The CDR3 nucleotides are TGTGCCAGCAGTACGCTAGCGGGGGGGGACAATGAGCAGTTCTTC. This chain joins TRBV6-5 and TRBJ2-1, with 12 bases fitting TRBD2. The CDR3 has 15 amino acids. Unmatched junction bases numbered 4, after V lost 5 bases and J lost 5 bases. Per germline, CDR1 MNHEY and CDR2 SVGAGI.

The V and J genes are TRBV28 and TRBJ2-2; possible D gene TRBD1, 6 bases. This CDR3 is 14 amino acids long. With 3 bases removed from V and 4 bases from J, the gap between germline ends came to 9 bases. The germline V gene encodes CDR1 MDHEN and CDR2 SYDVKM. The chain's CDR3 is CASSLGQPTGELFF. The CDR3 nucleotides are TGTGCCAGCAGTTTGGGACAACCCACCGGGGAGCTGTTTTTT. Full variable domain (missing parts from reference TRBV28 and TRBJ2-2): DVKVTQSSRYLVKRTGEKVFLECVQDMDHENMFWYRQDPGLGLRLIYFSYDVKMKEKGDIPEGYSVSREKKERFSLILESASTNQTSMYLCASSLGQPTGELFFGEGSRLTVL.

The chain couples TRBV6-5 to TRBJ1-1; D ambiguous. Trimming removed 2 bases at V and 5 bases at J, with 9 bases between. The CDR3 has 13 residues. The germline V gene has CDR1 MNHEY and CDR2 SVGAGI. DNA of the CDR3: TGTGCCAGCAGTTACAACGGGGATACTGAAGCTTTCTTT. Residues: CASSYNGDTEAFF.

V usage is TRBV6-1 and J usage is TRBJ2-5; 11 bases are a match to TRBD2. Germline V gene data show CDR1 as MNHNS and CDR2 as SASEGT. V was pared by 3 bases and J by 5 bases, with 5 bases of the junction left unmatched. The CDR3 has 15 residues. The CDR3 region has the DNA TGTGCCAGCAGTGAGCTAGCGGGAGGAGAGGAGACCCAGTACTTC. Translating gives CASSELAGGEETQYF.

This chain joins TRBV28 and TRBJ2-2; 11 positions agree with TRBD2. The CDR3 runs 19 residues. Germline CDR1 reads MDHEN; CDR2 reads SYDVKM. V shed 4 bases, J shed 1 base, and the junction held 11 bases outside the gene matches. CDR3 in amino acids: CASSSPFILAGENTGELFF. CDR3 bases: TGTGCCAGCAGTTCCCCTTTTATACTAGCGGGAGAGAACACCGGGGAGCTGTTTTTT.

V and J are TRBV18 and TRBJ1-4; 7 bases map to TRBD1. This CDR3 has 13 residues. CDR1 and CDR2 from the germline V gene are KGHSH and LQKENI. The ends lost 3 bases at V and 5 bases at J; junction bases unmatched: 0. CDR3 coding DNA: TGTGCCAGCTCACCGGGACAGAATGAAAAACTGTTTTTT. Translated, it gives CASSPGQNEKLFF.